This T cell receptor beta chain was identified in a study of human T cells and chemical hapten exposure. The time point here: patch test 1, 2 weeks after DPC sensitization. Sample treatment: therapeutic diphenylcyclopropenone sensitization with weekly scalp DPC. TCRdb re-analysed the RACE reads in MiXCR, keeping a single row per CDR3 protein. The sample consists of under 450,000 distinct CDR3 sequences, about 4.8% of them appearing once. This CDR3 spans 16 amino acids. CDR1 and CDR2 from the germline V gene are SGHTA and FQGNSA. Trimming removed 0 bases at V and 2 bases at J, with 12 bases between. The source is a woman aged 50 to 65 with alopecia areata. Some clones in this sample may be carry-over from other donors' samples. The sequencing here drew on whole blood, taken in connection with sensitization to the hapten diphenylcyclopropenone (DPC). The chain combines TRBV7-2 with TRBJ2-3, with D perhaps TRBD2 (7 bases). The CDR3 loop reads CASSLAGGLNTDTQYF. The CDR3 coding sequence is TGTGCCAGCAGCTTAGCCGGGGGGCTAAACACAGATACGCAGTATTTT.